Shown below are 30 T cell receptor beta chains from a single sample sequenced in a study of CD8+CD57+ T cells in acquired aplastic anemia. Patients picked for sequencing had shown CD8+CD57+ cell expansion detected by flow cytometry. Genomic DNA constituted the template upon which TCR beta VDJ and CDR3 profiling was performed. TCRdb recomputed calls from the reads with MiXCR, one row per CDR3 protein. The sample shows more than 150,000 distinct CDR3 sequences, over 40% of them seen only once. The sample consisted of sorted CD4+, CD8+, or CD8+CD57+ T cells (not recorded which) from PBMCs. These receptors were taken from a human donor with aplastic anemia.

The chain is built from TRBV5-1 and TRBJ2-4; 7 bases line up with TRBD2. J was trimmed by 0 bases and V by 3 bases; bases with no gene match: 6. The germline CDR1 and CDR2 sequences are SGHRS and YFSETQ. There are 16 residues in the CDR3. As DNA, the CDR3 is TGCGCCAGCAGCTCCGGGGTAGCGGGAGCCAAAAACATTCAGTACTTC. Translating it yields CASSSGVAGAKNIQYF.

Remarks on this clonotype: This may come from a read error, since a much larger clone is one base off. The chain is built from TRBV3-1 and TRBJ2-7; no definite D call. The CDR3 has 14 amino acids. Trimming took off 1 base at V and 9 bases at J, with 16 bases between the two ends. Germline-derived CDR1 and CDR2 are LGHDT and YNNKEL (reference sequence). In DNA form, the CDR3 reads TGTGCCAGCAGCCAAGGAAGGGTGCCGGGCGGGCAGTACTTC. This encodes CASSQGRVPGGQYF.

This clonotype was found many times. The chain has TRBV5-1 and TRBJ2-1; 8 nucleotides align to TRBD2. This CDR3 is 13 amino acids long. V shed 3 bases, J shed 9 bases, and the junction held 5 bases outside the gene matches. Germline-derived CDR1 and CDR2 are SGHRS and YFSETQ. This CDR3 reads CASSSGAGGEQFF. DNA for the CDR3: TGCGCCAGCAGCTCAGGGGCGGGAGGTGAGCAGTTCTTC.

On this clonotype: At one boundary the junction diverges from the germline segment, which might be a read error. DNA for the CDR3: TGTGCCAGCAGCTTAGCGGGAGGAACGAGGTACAATGAGCAGTTCTTC. Residues: CASSLAGGTRYNEQFF. The V call is TRBV12-3 or TRBV12-4, the J call TRBJ2-1; 10 bases line up with TRBD2. CDR3 length: 16 residues.

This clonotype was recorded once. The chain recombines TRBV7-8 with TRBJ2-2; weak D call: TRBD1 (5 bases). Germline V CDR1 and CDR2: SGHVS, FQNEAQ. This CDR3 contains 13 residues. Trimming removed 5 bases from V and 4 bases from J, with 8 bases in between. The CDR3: CASSATGTGELFF. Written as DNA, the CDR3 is TGTGCCAGCAGCGCCACAGGCACCGGGGAGCTGTTTTTT.

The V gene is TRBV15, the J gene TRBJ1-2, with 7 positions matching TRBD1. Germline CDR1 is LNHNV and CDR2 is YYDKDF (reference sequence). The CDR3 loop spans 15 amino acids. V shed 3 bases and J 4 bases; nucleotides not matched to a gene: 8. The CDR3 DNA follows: TGTGCCACCAGCAGTCGGGACAGATCGTCCTATGGCTACACCTTC. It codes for CATSSRDRSSYGYTF.

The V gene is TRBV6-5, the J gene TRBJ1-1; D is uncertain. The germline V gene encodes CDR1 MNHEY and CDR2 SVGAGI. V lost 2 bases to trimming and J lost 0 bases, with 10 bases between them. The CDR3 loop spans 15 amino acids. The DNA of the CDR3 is TGTGCCAGCAGTTACAACAGACCTTTGAACACTGAAGCTTTCTTT. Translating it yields CASSYNRPLNTEAFF.

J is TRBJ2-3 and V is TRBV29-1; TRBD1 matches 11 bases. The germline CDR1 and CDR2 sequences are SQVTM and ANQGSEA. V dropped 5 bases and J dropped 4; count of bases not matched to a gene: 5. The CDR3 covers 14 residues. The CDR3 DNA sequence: TGCAGCGTTACCGGACAGGGGGCCCCAGATACGCAGTATTTT. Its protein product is CSVTGQGAPDTQYF.

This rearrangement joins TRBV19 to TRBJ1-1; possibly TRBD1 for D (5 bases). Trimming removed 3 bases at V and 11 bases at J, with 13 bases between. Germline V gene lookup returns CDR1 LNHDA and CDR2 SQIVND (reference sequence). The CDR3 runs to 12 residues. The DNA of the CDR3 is TGTGCCAGTAGTATCTCTGCAGGGCGCGCTTTCTTT. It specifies CASSISAGRAFF.

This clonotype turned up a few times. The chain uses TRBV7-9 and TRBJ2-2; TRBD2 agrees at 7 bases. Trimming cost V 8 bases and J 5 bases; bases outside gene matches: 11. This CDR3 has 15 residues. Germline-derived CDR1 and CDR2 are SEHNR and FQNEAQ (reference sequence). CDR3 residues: CASGPPREGTGELFF. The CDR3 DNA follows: TGTGCCAGCGGACCCCCAAGGGAGGGAACCGGGGAGCTGTTTTTT.

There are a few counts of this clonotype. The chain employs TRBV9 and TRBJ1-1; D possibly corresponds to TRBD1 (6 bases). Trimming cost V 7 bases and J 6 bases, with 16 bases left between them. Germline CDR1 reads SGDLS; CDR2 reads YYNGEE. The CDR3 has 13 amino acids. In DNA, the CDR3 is TGTGCCAGCTCACCCGGACAGATCTCTGAAGCTTTCTTT. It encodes CASSPGQISEAFF. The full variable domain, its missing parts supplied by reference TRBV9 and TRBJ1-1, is DSGVTQTPKHLITATGQRVTLRCSPRSGDLSVYWYQQSLDQGLQFLIQYYNGEERAKGNILERFSAQQFPDLHSELNLSSLELGDSALYFCASSPGQISEAFFGQGTRLTVV.

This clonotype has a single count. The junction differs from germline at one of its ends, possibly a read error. The CDR3 loop is CASSESGQGHNEQLF. In nucleotides, the CDR3 is TGTGCCAGCAGCGAGAGTGGACAGGGGCATAATGAGCAGTTATTC. J is TRBJ2-1 and V is TRBV7-8, with 9 nucleotides matching TRBD1. CDR3 length: 15 residues. Germline lookup yields CDR1 SGHVS and CDR2 FQNEAQ.

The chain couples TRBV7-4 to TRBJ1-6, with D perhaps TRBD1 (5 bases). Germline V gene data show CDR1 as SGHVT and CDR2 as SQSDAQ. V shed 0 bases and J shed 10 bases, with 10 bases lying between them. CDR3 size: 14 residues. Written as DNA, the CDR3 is TGTGCCAGCAGCTTAGCGCAGGACACCTCACCCCTCCACTTT. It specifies CASSLAQDTSPLHF.

Here the CDR3 reads CSFWRGHSYEQYF. The DNA for the CDR3 is TGCAGCTTTTGGCGGGGGCACTCCTACGAGCAGTACTTC. The V call is TRBV29-1, the J call TRBJ2-7, with a weak D call TRBD2 (7 bases). The CDR3 length is 13 residues. The V and J ends lost 8 bases and 0 bases respectively, with 14 bases between them. Per germline, CDR1 SQVTM and CDR2 ANQGSEA.

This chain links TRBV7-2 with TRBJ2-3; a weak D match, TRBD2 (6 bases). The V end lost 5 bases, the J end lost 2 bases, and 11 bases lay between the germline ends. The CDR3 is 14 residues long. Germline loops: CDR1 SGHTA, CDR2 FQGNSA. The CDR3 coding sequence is TGTGCCAGCAGCCAGGGACTGACCACAGATACGCAGTATTTT. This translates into CASSQGLTTDTQYF.

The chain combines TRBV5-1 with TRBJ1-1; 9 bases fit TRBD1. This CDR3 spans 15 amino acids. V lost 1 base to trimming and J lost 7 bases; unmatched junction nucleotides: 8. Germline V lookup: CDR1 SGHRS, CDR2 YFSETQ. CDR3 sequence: CASSLRPGQGSEAFF. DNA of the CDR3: TGCGCCAGCAGCTTGAGACCGGGACAGGGAAGTGAAGCTTTCTTT.

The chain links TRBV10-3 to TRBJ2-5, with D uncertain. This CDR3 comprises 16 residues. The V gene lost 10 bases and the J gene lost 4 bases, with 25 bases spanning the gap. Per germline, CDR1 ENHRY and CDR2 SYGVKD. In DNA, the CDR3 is TGTGCCAGCACCAGAGTAGCATCGGGTATAGCAGAGACCCAGTACTTC. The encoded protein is CASTRVASGIAETQYF.

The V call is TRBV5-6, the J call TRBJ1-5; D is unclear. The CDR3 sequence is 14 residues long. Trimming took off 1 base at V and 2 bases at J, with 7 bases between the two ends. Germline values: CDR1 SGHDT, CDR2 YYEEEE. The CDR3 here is CASSLYSGNQPQHF. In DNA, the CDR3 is TGTGCCAGCAGCTTGTATTCAGGCAATCAGCCCCAGCATTTT.

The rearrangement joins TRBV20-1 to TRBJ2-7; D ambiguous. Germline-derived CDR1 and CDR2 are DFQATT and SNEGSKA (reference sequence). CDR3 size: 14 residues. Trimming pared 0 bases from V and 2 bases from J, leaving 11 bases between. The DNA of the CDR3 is TGCAGTGCTAGAGACGCCCAGCTTCCCTACGAGCAGTACTTC. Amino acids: CSARDAQLPYEQYF.

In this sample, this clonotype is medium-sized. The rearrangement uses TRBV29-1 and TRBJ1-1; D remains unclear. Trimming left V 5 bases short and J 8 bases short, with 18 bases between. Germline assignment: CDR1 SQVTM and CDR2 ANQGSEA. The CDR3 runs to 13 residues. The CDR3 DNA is TGCAGCGTTCTGGACCAAGGGAACATCGAAGCTTTCTTT. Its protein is CSVLDQGNIEAFF.

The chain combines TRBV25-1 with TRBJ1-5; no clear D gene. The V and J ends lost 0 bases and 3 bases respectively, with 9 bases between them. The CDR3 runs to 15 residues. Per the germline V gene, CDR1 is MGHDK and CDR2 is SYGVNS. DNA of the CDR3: TGTGCCAGCAGTGAATATGCTGAGTTCAATCAGCCCCAGCATTTT. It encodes CASSEYAEFNQPQHF.

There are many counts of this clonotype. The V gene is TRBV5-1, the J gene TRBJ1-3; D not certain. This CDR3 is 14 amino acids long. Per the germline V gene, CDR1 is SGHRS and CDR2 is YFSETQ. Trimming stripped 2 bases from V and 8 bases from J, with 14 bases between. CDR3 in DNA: TGCGCCAGCAGCTTCTCTGGGTCCAAGGACACCATATATTTT. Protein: CASSFSGSKDTIYF.

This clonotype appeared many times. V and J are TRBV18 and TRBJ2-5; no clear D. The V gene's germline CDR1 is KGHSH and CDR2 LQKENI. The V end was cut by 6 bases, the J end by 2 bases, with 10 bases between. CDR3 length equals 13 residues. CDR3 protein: CASSQQRQETQYF. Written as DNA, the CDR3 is TGTGCCAGCTCGCAACAAAGACAAGAGACCCAGTACTTC.

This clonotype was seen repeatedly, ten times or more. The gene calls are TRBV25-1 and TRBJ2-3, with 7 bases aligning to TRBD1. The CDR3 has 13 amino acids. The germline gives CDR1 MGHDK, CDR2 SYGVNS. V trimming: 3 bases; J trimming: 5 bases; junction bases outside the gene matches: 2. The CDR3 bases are TGTGCCAGCAGTGACAGGGGGAAAGATACGCAGTATTTT. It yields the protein CASSDRGKDTQYF.

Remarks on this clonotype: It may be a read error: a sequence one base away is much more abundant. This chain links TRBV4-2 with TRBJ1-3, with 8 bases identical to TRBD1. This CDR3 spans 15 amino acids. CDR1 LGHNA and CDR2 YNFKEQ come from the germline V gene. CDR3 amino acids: CASSQDRTGRNAIYF. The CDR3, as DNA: TGTGCCAGCAGCCAAGATAGGACAGGGAGAAACGCCATATATTTT.

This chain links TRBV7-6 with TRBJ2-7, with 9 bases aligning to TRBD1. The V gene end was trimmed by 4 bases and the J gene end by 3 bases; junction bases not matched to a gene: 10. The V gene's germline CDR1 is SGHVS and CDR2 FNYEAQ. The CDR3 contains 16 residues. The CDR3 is CASSSPDGTGFYEQYF. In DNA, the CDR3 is TGTGCCAGCAGCTCACCGGACGGGACAGGGTTCTACGAGCAGTACTTC.

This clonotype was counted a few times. In DNA, the CDR3 is TGCGCCAGCAGCCCACAAGGGAGGGGGATCGACATTCAGTACTTC. Amino acid sequence: CASSPQGRGIDIQYF. The chain couples TRBV5-1 to TRBJ2-4; D may be TRBD2 (7 bases). V lost 4 bases and J lost 8, with 19 bases in between. CDR1 and CDR2 from the germline V gene are SGHRS and YFSETQ. The CDR3 has 15 residues.

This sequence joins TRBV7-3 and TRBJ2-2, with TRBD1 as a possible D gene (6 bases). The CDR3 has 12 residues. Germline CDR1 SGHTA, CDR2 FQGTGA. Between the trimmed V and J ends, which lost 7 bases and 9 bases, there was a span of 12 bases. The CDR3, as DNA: TGTGCCAGCACCCTACAGGGTTGGGAGCTGTTTTTT. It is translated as CASTLQGWELFF.

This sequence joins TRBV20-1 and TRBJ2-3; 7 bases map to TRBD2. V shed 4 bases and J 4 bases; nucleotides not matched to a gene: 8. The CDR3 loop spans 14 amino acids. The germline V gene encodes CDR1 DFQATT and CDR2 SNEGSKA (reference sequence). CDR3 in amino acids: CSAKDRGSADTQYF. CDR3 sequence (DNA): TGCAGTGCTAAGGATCGCGGGAGCGCAGATACGCAGTATTTT.

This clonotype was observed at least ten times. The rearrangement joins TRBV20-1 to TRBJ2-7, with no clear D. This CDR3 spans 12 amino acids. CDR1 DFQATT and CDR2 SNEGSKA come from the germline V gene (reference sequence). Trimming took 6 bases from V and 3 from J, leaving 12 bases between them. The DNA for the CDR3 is TGCAGTGCCCCGACACTTCTCTACGAGCAGTACTTC. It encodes CSAPTLLYEQYF.